Shown below are 25 T cell receptor beta chains from a single sample sequenced in a study of Ad26.COV2.S vaccination and SARS-CoV-2 variants. Treatment given: roughly 20 received Ad26.COV2.S at low or high dose, single or two shots; several received placebo; per-sample allocation not given. After the first vaccine or placebo injection, samples were drawn on day 63. Method: immunoSEQ multiplex PCR; TCRdb's copy keeps in-frame clones and lacks some. The repertoire includes a few hundred thousand clones, more than 75% of them detected once, and more than 3% sits in the top ten. Material: peripheral blood, obtained in a trial of Ad26.COV2.S vaccine versus placebo. These receptors were collected from a person aged 18-60 years who received the Ad26.COV2.S COVID-19 vaccine or a placebo.

The J gene is TRBJ2-5, the V gene TRBV7-9, with 7 positions matching TRBD1. This CDR3 spans 14 amino acids. V shed 3 bases, J shed 3 bases, and the junction held 4 bases outside the gene matches. Germline-derived CDR1 and CDR2 are SEHNR and FQNEAQ (reference sequence). The DNA for the CDR3 is TGTGCCAGCAGCTTGGGGACAGAAGAAGAGACCCAGTACTTC. It is translated as CASSLGTEEETQYF. Together with reference TRBV7-9 and TRBJ2-5, the CDR3 gives the full variable domain: DTGVSQNPRHKITKRGQNVTFRCDPISEHNRLYWYRQTLGQGPEFLTYFQNEAQLEKSRLLSDRFSAERPKGSFSTLEIQRTEQGDSAMYLCASSLGTEEETQYFGPGTRLLVL.

This clone was observed once. The chain recombines TRBV5-1 with TRBJ1-1; possibly TRBD1 for D (6 bases). The V gene's germline CDR1 is SGHRS and CDR2 YFSETQ. Between the trimmed V and J ends, which lost 4 bases and 4 bases, there was a span of 14 bases. CDR3 length equals 14 residues. The CDR3 is CASSSLRGSTEAFF. The CDR3 DNA sequence: TGCGCCAGCAGCAGCTTAAGGGGGAGCACTGAAGCTTTCTTT.

The gene calls are TRBV30 and TRBJ1-1, with TRBD1 as a possible D gene (5 bases). V was clipped by 6 bases and J by 5 bases, with 22 bases between them. The CDR3 has 15 residues. Germline CDR1 reads GTSNPN; CDR2 reads SVGIG (reference sequence). As DNA, the CDR3 is TGTGCCTGTACGTCAGGGACCCCATGGAAGACTGAAGCTTTCTTT. Protein: CACTSGTPWKTEAFF. The full variable domain, with the rest looked up from reference TRBV30 and TRBJ1-1, is SQTIHQWPATLVQPVGSPLSLECTVEGTSNPNLYWYRQAAGRGLQLLFYSVGIGQISSEVPQNLSASRPQDRQFILSSKKLLLSDSGFYLCACTSGTPWKTEAFFGQGTRLTVV.

The rearrangement uses TRBV30 and TRBJ2-7; D is possibly TRBD1 (6 bases). CDR1 GTSNPN and CDR2 SVGIG come from the germline V gene (reference sequence). Trimming stripped 3 bases from V and 3 bases from J, with 15 bases between. The CDR3 is 14 residues long. CDR3 sequence: CAWRPRDTFYEQYF. CDR3 in DNA: TGTGCCTGGAGGCCCCGGGACACATTCTACGAGCAGTACTTC.

The V call is TRBV25-1, the J call TRBJ1-6; TRBD1 agrees at 7 bases. Per the germline V gene, CDR1 is MGHDK and CDR2 is SYGVNS. V dropped 3 bases and J dropped 9; count of bases not matched to a gene: 8. This CDR3 is built from 15 residues. CDR3 in DNA: TGTGCCAGCAGTGATAGGACAGGACGTATTTCACCCCTCCACTTT. It specifies CASSDRTGRISPLHF.

The chain recombines TRBV4-2 with TRBJ2-7, with a weak D call TRBD1 (5 bases). Trimming pared 0 bases from V and 5 bases from J, leaving 17 bases between. The CDR3 spans 16 residues. CDR1 and CDR2 (germline): LGHNA, YNFKEQ. The CDR3 sequence is CASSQDFGQGFNEQYF. CDR3 coding DNA: TGTGCCAGCAGCCAAGATTTCGGGCAGGGTTTTAACGAGCAGTACTTC.

This rearrangement joins TRBV6-5 to TRBJ1-6, with D tentatively TRBD1 (6 bases). The CDR3 spans 14 residues. Germline V gene sequence: CDR1 MNHEY, CDR2 SVGAGI. Trimming stripped 2 bases from V and 6 bases from J, with 8 bases between. The CDR3 loop is CASSYRGANSPLHF. The CDR3 DNA sequence: TGTGCCAGCAGTTACAGGGGGGCTAATTCACCCCTCCACTTT.

This sequence joins TRBV12-5 and TRBJ1-1, with D unresolved. This CDR3 is built from 17 residues. Germline CDR1 is LGHNT and CDR2 is FRNRAP. Deletions cut 0 bases from V and 4 bases from J, with 18 bases between. The CDR3 DNA reads TGTGCTAGTGGTTTGGTCTACGACCCTCGGTCGGCCACTGAAGCTTTCTTT. Translation gives CASGLVYDPRSATEAFF.

The rearrangement joins TRBV10-3 to TRBJ1-6; 9 nucleotides align to TRBD1. Germline assignment: CDR1 ENHRY and CDR2 SYGVKD. The CDR3 loop spans 14 amino acids. V lost 7 bases and J lost 5; bases outside the gene matches: 3. As DNA, the CDR3 is TGTGCCATCACCCGGGACAGGGATAATTCACCCCTCCACTTT. This gives the protein CAITRDRDNSPLHF.

The gene calls are TRBV9 and TRBJ2-5; 10 nucleotides line up with TRBD1. CDR1 is SGDLS and CDR2 is YYNGEE in the germline V gene. The CDR3 sequence is 15 residues long. The V gene end was trimmed by 4 bases and the J gene end by 5 bases; junction bases not matched to a gene: 8. DNA for the CDR3: TGTGCCAGCAGCAGAGGGACAGGGGATTCGGAGACCCAGTACTTC. It encodes CASSRGTGDSETQYF. The variable domain in full, with the rest retrieved from reference TRBV9 and TRBJ2-5, is DSGVTQTPKHLITATGQRVTLRCSPRSGDLSVYWYQQSLDQGLQFLIQYYNGEERAKGNILERFSAQQFPDLHSELNLSSLELGDSALYFCASSRGTGDSETQYFGPGTRLLVL.

The V gene is TRBV3-1 (or the pseudogene TRBV3-2), the J gene TRBJ1-4; a possible D gene is TRBD1 (6 bases). V gave up 5 bases and J gave up 5 bases, with 15 bases separating them. Germline lookup yields CDR1 LGHDT and CDR2 YNNKEL (reference sequence). The length of the CDR3 is 15 residues. CDR3 sequence: CASSFTGTRNEKLFF. The CDR3 DNA follows: TGTGCCAGCAGCTTTACCGGGACAAGAAATGAAAAACTGTTTTTT.

The CDR3 protein is CASSLDQGMNTEAFF. For the CDR3, the DNA is TGTGCCAGCAGCTTAGATCAGGGTATGAACACTGAAGCTTTCTTT. The chain recombines TRBV7-2 with TRBJ1-1, with D maybe TRBD1 (5 bases). The V gene's germline CDR1 is SGHTA and CDR2 FQGNSA. Trimming removed 1 base from V and 0 bases from J, with 9 bases in between. The CDR3 is 15 amino acids.

The V gene is TRBV20-1, the J gene TRBJ2-1, with TRBD2 as a possible D gene (5 bases). This CDR3 spans 10 amino acids. Per germline, CDR1 DFQATT and CDR2 SNEGSKA (reference sequence). V was pared by 5 bases and J by 12 bases, with 11 bases between. CDR3 DNA: TGCAGTGCTGGTCCGAGGGCGCAGTTCTTC. As protein: CSAGPRAQFF.

The CDR3: CSVEDGQGGYTF. The CDR3 region has the DNA TGCAGCGTTGAAGATGGGCAGGGTGGCTACACCTTC. The rearrangement links TRBV29-1 to TRBJ1-2; D possibly corresponds to TRBD1 (5 bases). Trimming stripped 0 bases from V and 7 bases from J, with 9 bases between. Germline CDR1 SQVTM, CDR2 ANQGSEA. The CDR3 totals 12 residues. The full variable domain, completed using reference TRBV29-1 and TRBJ1-2, is SAVISQKPSRDICQRGTSLTIQCQVDSQVTMMFWYRQQPGQSLTLIATANQGSEATYESGFVIDKFPISRPNLTFSTLTVSNMSPEDSSIYLCSVEDGQGGYTFGSGTRLTVV.

The chain employs TRBV2 and TRBJ2-3, with 7 bases that match TRBD2. Germline CDR1 reads SNHLY; CDR2 reads FYNNEI. V was pared by 7 bases and J by 2 bases, with 6 bases of the junction left unmatched. The CDR3 covers 14 residues. The CDR3 bases are TGTGCCAGCATAGAACTAGCGAACACAGATACGCAGTATTTT. Translating it yields CASIELANTDTQYF.

The chain links TRBV2 to TRBJ1-4, with D perhaps TRBD1 (6 bases). V was trimmed by 6 bases and J by 0 bases, leaving 11 bases between them. Germline V gene sequence: CDR1 SNHLY, CDR2 FYNNEI. The CDR3 runs to 15 residues. As DNA, the CDR3 is TGTGCCAGCAGCGCCCGGACAGCAACTAATGAAAAACTGTTTTTT. Translation gives CASSARTATNEKLFF.

This clone has only one observation. V and J are TRBV6-6 and TRBJ2-1, with 8 bases that match TRBD2. The germline V gene has CDR1 MNHNY and CDR2 SVGAGI (reference sequence). The CDR3 spans 15 residues. The ends lost 6 bases at V and 10 bases at J; junction bases unmatched: 14. The CDR3: CASRTAGGPPGEQFF. In DNA form, the CDR3 reads TGTGCCAGCAGGACCGCGGGGGGCCCCCCAGGAGAGCAGTTCTTC.

This clone was recorded only once. The chain is built from TRBV30 and TRBJ2-3, with 7 bases fitting TRBD2. The CDR3 spans 14 residues. CDR1 is GTSNPN and CDR2 is SVGIG in the germline V gene (reference sequence). V was clipped by 5 bases and J by 1 base; unmatched bases: 6. CDR3 nucleotides: TGTGCCTGGCAGAAGCGGGGCCGCACAGATACGCAGTATTTT. Protein: CAWQKRGRTDTQYF.

The V call is TRBV4-1, the J call TRBJ2-7, with 7 nucleotides matching TRBD1. V dropped 0 bases and J dropped 7; count of bases not matched to a gene: 6. Per the germline V gene, CDR1 is MGHRA and CDR2 is YSYEKL. CDR3 size: 14 residues. This CDR3 reads CASSQDLGGPEQYF. Here the CDR3 DNA reads TGCGCCAGCAGCCAAGACCTAGGGGGCCCGGAGCAGTACTTC.

The chain employs TRBV18 and TRBJ1-2; no clear D gene. The CDR3 contains 14 residues. Germline CDR1 is KGHSH and CDR2 is LQKENI. V was clipped by 3 bases and J by 8 bases, with 16 bases between them. The CDR3 is CASSPEVNFSGYTF. In DNA form, the CDR3 reads TGTGCCAGCTCACCTGAGGTCAACTTTAGCGGCTACACCTTC.

The rearrangement uses TRBV10-3 and TRBJ2-1; 13 bases fit TRBD2. The germline CDR1 and CDR2 sequences are ENHRY and SYGVKD. This CDR3 comprises 15 residues. J lost 8 bases, V lost 6 bases, and 7 bases had no gene match. The CDR3 DNA sequence: TGTGCCATCAGCCAAACTAGCGGGGGGGCCCATGAGCAGTTCTTC. It translates to CAISQTSGGAHEQFF.

This clone was picked up many times. This same CDR3 is encoded by further DNA sequences in the sample. V gene TRBV10-3 combines with J gene TRBJ1-2; tentatively, D is TRBD1 (5 bases). Germline CDR1 and CDR2: ENHRY and SYGVKD. The CDR3 length is 10 residues. The V gene lost 6 bases and the J gene lost 8 bases, with 7 bases spanning the gap. The chain's CDR3 is CAIRGEGYTF. The CDR3 DNA reads TGTGCCATCAGGGGGGAGGGCTACACCTTC.

A few counts support this clone. The chain combines TRBV5-6 with TRBJ1-1; D is possibly TRBD1 (6 bases). The V end lost 3 bases, the J end lost 5 bases, and 14 bases lay between the germline ends. The V gene's germline CDR1 is SGHDT and CDR2 YYEEEE. This CDR3 is built from 14 residues. The CDR3 DNA is TGTGCCAGCAGCTCCGACAGGTCGGGGACTGAAGCTTTCTTT. It codes for CASSSDRSGTEAFF.

As to this clone: At one boundary the junction diverges from the germline segment, which might be a read error. The V call is TRBV7-7, the J call TRBJ2-2; 7 bases map to TRBD1. Germline lookup yields CDR1 SSHAT and CDR2 FNYEAQ (reference sequence). The CDR3 is 16 residues long. DNA for the CDR3: TGTGCTAGCAGCTTAACATCGACAGGGTCCACCGGGGAGCTGTTTTTT. Amino acids: CASSLTSTGSTGELFF.

This chain connects TRBV15 to TRBJ1-4, with D unresolved. CDR1 and CDR2 from the germline V gene are LNHNV and YYDKDF (reference sequence). This CDR3 is 15 amino acids long. The V and J ends lost 0 bases and 6 bases respectively, with 11 bases between them. The CDR3 spells CATSRDWAADEKLFF. The CDR3, as DNA: TGTGCCACCAGCAGAGATTGGGCAGCTGATGAAAAACTGTTTTTT.